Presented here are 24 T cell receptor beta chains from one specimen sequenced in a study of CD8 T cells in Susac syndrome. Roughly 0.45 to 1 ug RNA was reverse transcribed with random hexamers. Via MiXCR, TCRdb re-called the immunoSEQ multiplex PCR reads, giving one row per CDR3 protein. The table shows about 250,000 distinct CDR3 sequences, with approximately 92% occurring only once. The sample was CD4+ T cells from PBMCs. All receptors come from a human donor with multiple sclerosis.

This chain joins TRBV5-1 and TRBJ2-5, with 8 positions matching TRBD1. The V segment lost 4 bases and the J segment 5 bases; nucleotides outside the gene matches: 13. Germline V gene sequence: CDR1 SGHRS, CDR2 YFSETQ. The CDR3 is 16 amino acids. CDR3 in amino acids: CASSLSPGGSSETQYF. CDR3 DNA sequence: TGCGCCAGCAGCCTCTCCCCAGGGGGCTCCTCGGAGACCCAGTACTTC.

The gene calls are TRBV12-3 or TRBV12-4 and TRBJ1-4, with D possibly matching TRBD1 (6 bases). The CDR3 sequence is 15 residues long. V lost 6 bases, J lost 8 bases, and 19 bases lay in between. CDR3 amino acids: CASRRSGANGEKLFF. The CDR3, as DNA: TGTGCCAGCAGGCGCTCAGGGGCTAACGGAGAAAAACTGTTTTTT.

The DNA of the CDR3 is TGTGCCAGCAGCGAACGTCTCACCTACGAGCAGTACTTC. Protein: CASSERLTYEQYF. The chain carries TRBV11-2 and TRBJ2-7; D is unclear. This CDR3 region has 13 residues. V lost 5 bases and J 2 bases, leaving 10 bases between the germline ends. Germline loops: CDR1 SGHAT, CDR2 FQNNGV.

The chain couples TRBV7-9 to TRBJ1-5, with D unresolved. The length of the CDR3 is 14 residues. Trimming removed 8 bases at V and 1 base at J, with 12 bases between. Germline V gene data show CDR1 as SEHNR and CDR2 as FQNEAQ (reference sequence). The CDR3 loop reads CASGISGSNQPQHF. CDR3 nucleotides: TGTGCCAGCGGAATATCGGGGAGCAATCAGCCCCAGCATTTT.

The chain has TRBV14 and TRBJ1-1; weak D call: TRBD1 (6 bases). V was cut by 4 bases and J by 0 bases, with 15 bases left in between. The germline V gene encodes CDR1 SGHDN and CDR2 FVKESK. The CDR3 has 16 residues. CDR3 protein: CASSRVGGPMNTEAFF. The CDR3 nucleotides are TGTGCCAGCAGCCGAGTAGGGGGACCTATGAACACTGAAGCTTTCTTT.

DNA for the CDR3: TGCAGTGCTAGAGACGGCACAGATACGCAGTATTTT. Amino acid sequence: CSARDGTDTQYF. This rearrangement joins TRBV20-1 to TRBJ2-3; D gene uncertain. Germline values: CDR1 DFQATT, CDR2 SNEGSKA (reference sequence). Deletions cut 0 bases from V and 1 base from J, with 2 bases between. The CDR3 runs 12 residues.

V and J are TRBV3-1 and TRBJ2-3; possibly TRBD2 for D (6 bases). CDR3 length equals 15 residues. Germline CDR1 is LGHDT and CDR2 is YNNKEL (reference sequence). Between the trimmed V and J ends, which lost 4 bases and 0 bases, there was a span of 11 bases. The CDR3 spells CASSLLADSTDTQYF. CDR3 sequence (DNA): TGTGCCAGCAGCCTGTTAGCGGATAGCACAGATACGCAGTATTTT.

This sequence joins TRBV5-6 and TRBJ1-2; 7 bases line up with TRBD1. The CDR3 has 14 amino acids. The V gene end was trimmed by 4 bases and the J gene end by 8 bases; junction bases not matched to a gene: 11. In germline, CDR1 is SGHDT, CDR2 YYEEEE. The CDR3 region has the DNA TGTGCCAGCAGCGCAACCGGGACAGTCTCCGGCTACACCTTC. It translates to CASSATGTVSGYTF.

The chain recombines TRBV5-4 with TRBJ2-7, with D possibly being TRBD2 (6 bases). There are 15 residues in the CDR3. CDR1 and CDR2 from the germline V gene are SGHNT and YYREEE (reference sequence). V lost 0 bases and J lost 2, with 12 bases in between. CDR3 protein: CASSLGRDPPYEQYV. The CDR3 DNA reads as TGTGCCAGCAGCTTGGGGCGGGATCCCCCCTACGAGCAGTACGTC.

The V call is TRBV6-5, the J call TRBJ2-7; maybe TRBD2 (6 bases). Per germline, CDR1 MNHEY and CDR2 SVGAGI. Trimming took 1 base from V and 6 from J, leaving 13 bases between them. This CDR3 spans 14 amino acids. CDR3 sequence (DNA): TGTGCCAGCAGTTACTGGAGGGCCCCCGGCGAGCAGTACTTC. It encodes CASSYWRAPGEQYF.

The chain combines TRBV19 with TRBJ2-1; a possible D gene is TRBD2 (5 bases). Germline CDR1 and CDR2: LNHDA and SQIVND (reference sequence). The ends were cut back, 10 bases at V and 2 bases at J, with 12 bases in the middle. There are 13 residues in the CDR3. CDR3 in amino acids: CATSRGAYNEQFF. The CDR3 DNA sequence: TGTGCCACGAGCCGGGGAGCCTACAATGAGCAGTTCTTC.

The chain has TRBV20-1 and TRBJ1-2; 9 bases are a match to TRBD1. Unmatched junction bases numbered 8, after V lost 5 bases and J lost 7 bases. The CDR3 is 13 amino acids. Germline CDR1 is DFQATT and CDR2 is SNEGSKA (reference sequence). CDR3 coding DNA: TGCAGTGCTGCAAACAGGGGGCACGGTGGCTACACCTTC. Translating gives CSAANRGHGGYTF.

This chain joins TRBV29-1 and TRBJ1-1; TRBD1 matches 8 bases. J gave up 0 bases and V 6 bases, and 9 bases lay outside the gene matches. The CDR3 has 15 amino acids. CDR1 and CDR2 from the germline V gene are SQVTM and ANQGSEA. The CDR3, as DNA: TGCAGCGTCGCCCGCGGACAGGGAGTGAACACTGAAGCTTTCTTT. Translation: CSVARGQGVNTEAFF.

The chain carries TRBV20-1 and TRBJ2-3; 11 bases agree with TRBD2. The CDR3 contains 13 residues. The germline gives CDR1 DFQATT, CDR2 SNEGSKA (reference sequence). The trim removed 5 bases at V and 5 bases at J, leaving 3 bases unmatched. In nucleotides, the CDR3 is TGCAGTGCTGTCGGGACTAGCGGAGATACGCAGTATTTT. It codes for CSAVGTSGDTQYF.

This rearrangement joins TRBV25-1 to TRBJ1-1, with D maybe TRBD1 (6 bases). The CDR3 is 14 residues long. The V end lost 2 bases, the J end lost 1 base, and 8 bases lay between the germline ends. CDR1 and CDR2 from the germline V gene are MGHDK and SYGVNS. Here the CDR3 DNA reads TGTGCCAGCAGTGAAGGGGGCAAGAACACTGAAGCTTTCTTT. Its protein product is CASSEGGKNTEAFF. The complete variable domain, with remaining parts taken from reference TRBV25-1 and TRBJ1-1, reads EADIYQTPRYLVIGTGKKITLECSQTMGHDKMYWYQQDPGMELHLIHYSYGVNSTEKGDLSSESTVSRIRTEHFPLTLESARPSHTSQYLCASSEGGKNTEAFFGQGTRLTVV.

This chain joins TRBV27 and TRBJ1-1; D possibly corresponds to TRBD1 (6 bases). V was pared by 3 bases and J by 4 bases, with 18 bases between. Germline CDR1 is MNHEY and CDR2 is SMNVEV (reference sequence). The CDR3 covers 16 residues. This chain's CDR3 is CASSFGRGFDGTEAFF. Here the CDR3 DNA reads TGTGCCAGCAGTTTTGGCAGGGGATTCGACGGCACTGAAGCTTTCTTT.

The V and J genes are TRBV12-3 or TRBV12-4 and TRBJ1-5; 7 nucleotides align to TRBD1. V was pared by 5 bases and J by 0 bases, with 4 bases of the junction left unmatched. This CDR3 is built from 15 residues. In DNA form, the CDR3 reads TGTGCCAGCAGTGCCACAGGGGATAGCAATCAGCCCCAGCATTTT. Its protein is CASSATGDSNQPQHF.

Written as DNA, the CDR3 is TGCAGCGTTGCTTTATGGACGGAGGGTGATACGCAGTATTTT. This codes for CSVALWTEGDTQYF. The chain combines TRBV29-1 with TRBJ2-3, with a tentative D call TRBD2 (6 bases). V lost 4 bases, J lost 6 bases, and 17 bases lay in between. This CDR3 has 14 amino acids. In germline, CDR1 is SQVTM, CDR2 ANQGSEA.

The chain joins TRBV18 to TRBJ2-1, with TRBD2 as a possible D gene (6 bases). Between the trimmed V and J ends, which lost 6 bases and 7 bases, there was a span of 16 bases. CDR1 and CDR2 from the germline V gene are KGHSH and LQKENI. CDR3 size: 14 residues. CDR3 nucleotides: TGTGCCAGCTCTTCCGGAGGGCCTCAAAATGAGCAGTTCTTC. Translating it yields CASSSGGPQNEQFF.

In DNA, the CDR3 is TGTGCCAGCAGCCCCCTTAGGGGCAGCGACTCCTACGAGCAGTACTTC. Translated: CASSPLRGSDSYEQYF. The chain carries TRBV11-2 and TRBJ2-7; maybe TRBD1 (5 bases). The germline gives CDR1 SGHAT, CDR2 FQNNGV. Trimming removed 5 bases from V and 0 bases from J, with 17 bases in between. CDR3 length: 16 residues.

The chain employs TRBV29-1 and TRBJ2-7; 9 bases map to TRBD1. The germline V gene has CDR1 SQVTM and CDR2 ANQGSEA. The CDR3 has 14 amino acids. Trimming removed 3 bases from V and 4 bases from J; junction bases left unmatched: 7. The CDR3 region has the DNA TGCAGCGTTGAGGGGGGGACAGGGAAGTACGAGCAGTACTTC. Its protein product is CSVEGGTGKYEQYF.

The chain employs TRBV6-5 and TRBJ1-1; D uncertain. Germline-derived CDR1 and CDR2 are MNHEY and SVGAGI. The CDR3 runs 13 residues. V was shortened by 6 bases and J by 3 bases, with 11 bases between the two germline ends. In DNA form, the CDR3 reads TGTGCCAGCAGGATTAGGCTCCACACTGAAGCTTTCTTT. Amino acids: CASRIRLHTEAFF.

V and J are TRBV27 and TRBJ2-3; D gene uncertain. The CDR3 length is 15 residues. V was pared by 4 bases and J by 0 bases, with 11 bases between. Germline CDR1 MNHEY, CDR2 SMNVEV (reference sequence). The CDR3 bases are TGTGCCAGCAGTTATTTCGCGACTAGCACAGATACGCAGTATTTT. As protein: CASSYFATSTDTQYF.

V and J are TRBV19 and TRBJ1-5; 7 nucleotides align to TRBD1. In germline, CDR1 is LNHDA, CDR2 SQIVND (reference sequence). CDR3 length equals 13 residues. V lost 11 bases and J lost 7; bases outside the gene matches: 11. CDR3 loop: CAGRQGRGQPQHF. For the CDR3, the DNA is TGTGCCGGACGACAGGGCAGAGGGCAGCCCCAGCATTTT.